This T cell receptor beta chain was documented in a study of T cell changes during pregnancy in multiple sclerosis. Trimming pared 5 bases from V and 6 bases from J, leaving 10 bases between. Germline values: CDR1 MDHEN, CDR2 SYDVKM. CDR3 length equals 13 residues. The table came from immunoSEQ multiplex PCR; TCRdb's copy has only in-frame clones and leaves some out. The data contain about 48,000 clones, about nine tenths of them singletons. This clone has only one observation. The source was CD4+ T cells from peripheral blood mononuclear cells, collected in the second trimester of pregnancy. The sequence was collected from a female donor with multiple sclerosis, enrolled in a pregnancy study. This chain connects TRBV28 to TRBJ1-4; D is undetermined. CDR3 sequence (DNA): TGTGCCAGCAGTCGCCCCCTAGATGAAAAACTGTTTTTT. As protein: CASSRPLDEKLFF.